The 2 T cell receptor beta chains given below trace back to one sample, sequenced in a study of cytotoxic CD8 clonotypes in ibrutinib-treated CLL. The table came from immunoSEQ multiplex PCR; TCRdb's copy has only in-frame clones and leaves some out. This sample has about 130,000 clones; about four fifths occur once, and the top ten carry around 13%. This material consisted of PBMCs, taken after 12 months of ibrutinib treatment. Receptors were obtained from a human donor with chronic lymphocytic leukemia.

The chain uses TRBV27 and TRBJ2-7, with a possible D match to TRBD1 (5 bases). Per the germline V gene, CDR1 is MNHEY and CDR2 is SMNVEV (reference sequence). The CDR3 is 15 amino acids. V lost 6 bases, J lost 7 bases, and 22 bases lay in between. Written as DNA, the CDR3 is TGTGCCAGCAGCCTCAAAGGGCTCGGACACCTGGAGCAGTACTTC. Translated: CASSLKGLGHLEQYF.

This chain links TRBV27 with TRBJ1-1; no clear D. The CDR3 is 15 residues long. V lost 5 bases, J lost 0 bases, and 13 bases lay in between. Germline values: CDR1 MNHEY, CDR2 SMNVEV (reference sequence). This CDR3 reads CASSLRPLMNTEAFF. CDR3 DNA sequence: TGTGCCAGCAGTCTGCGGCCCCTTATGAACACTGAAGCTTTCTTT.